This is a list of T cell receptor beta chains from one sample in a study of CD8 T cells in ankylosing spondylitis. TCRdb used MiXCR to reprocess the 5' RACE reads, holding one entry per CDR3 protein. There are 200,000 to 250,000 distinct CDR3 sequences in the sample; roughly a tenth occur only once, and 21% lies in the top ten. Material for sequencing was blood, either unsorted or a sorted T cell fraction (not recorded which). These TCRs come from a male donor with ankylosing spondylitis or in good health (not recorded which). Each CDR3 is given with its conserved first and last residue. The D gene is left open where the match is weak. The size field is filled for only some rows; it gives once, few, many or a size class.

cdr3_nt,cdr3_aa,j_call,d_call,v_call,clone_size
TGTGCCAGCAATGAGAACGGGGGTCGGGGGACCGGGGAGCTGTTTTTT,CASNENGGRGTGELFF,TRBJ2-2,-,TRBV12-3/TRBV12-4,many
TGTGCCAGCACAGAGACGGCCCGGCAAGAGACCCAGTACTTC,CASTETARQETQYF,TRBJ2-5,-,TRBV5-6,-
TGTGCCAGCAGCTTTGCGGGGACGGGCACAGATACGCAGTATTTT,CASSFAGTGTDTQYF,TRBJ2-3,-,TRBV7-2,many
TGCAGTGCTACACTAGCGGGGGGAGCATTACAAGATACGCAGTATTTT,CSATLAGGALQDTQYF,TRBJ2-3,TRBD2,TRBV20-1,many
TGTGCCAGCAGCTTGGCGGGGGAATACAATGAGCAGTTCTTC,CASSLAGEYNEQFF,TRBJ2-1,TRBD2,TRBV11-2,-
TGTGCCAGCACAGTCAGGGGGTTCTCTGGGGCCAACGTCCTGACTTTC,CASTVRGFSGANVLTF,TRBJ2-6,TRBD1,TRBV28,-
TGTGCCAGCAGCTTAGATACGGGGGGAGGTCAGCCCCAGCATTTT,CASSLDTGGGQPQHF,TRBJ1-5,-,TRBV11-2,few
TGTGCCAGCAGCCCCGGGACTAGCGGGGGTCAGGGGTTAAATGAGCAGTTCTTC,CASSPGTSGGQGLNEQFF,TRBJ2-1,TRBD2,TRBV9,-
TGCGCCAGCAGCGGGGGGACAGGGGGCAATGAGCAGTTCTTC,CASSGGTGGNEQFF,TRBJ2-1,TRBD1,TRBV5-1,many
TGTGCCACCAGTGATGGGGTCTACACTGAAGCTTTCTTT,CATSDGVYTEAFF,TRBJ1-1,-,TRBV24-1,many
TGTGCCAGCAGTGTACAGGGAGCTAATCAGCCCCAGCATTTT,CASSVQGANQPQHF,TRBJ1-5,-,TRBV27,many
TGTGCCAGCAGCCAAGAAGGGACAGGTCTTGGCTATGGCTACACCTTC,CASSQEGTGLGYGYTF,TRBJ1-2,TRBD1,TRBV3-1,-
TGTGCCAGCAGCTTAGCCGGGGCGGGCAGAGGGAATGAGCAGTTCTTC,CASSLAGAGRGNEQFF,TRBJ2-1,-,TRBV7-2,-
TGTGCCAGCAGCAGGGACCTAGTCGGGTCCGGGGAGCTGTTTTTT,CASSRDLVGSGELFF,TRBJ2-2,-,TRBV12-3/TRBV12-4,many
TGTGCCAGCAGTCTAACCCAAAGGGGCCTCGCCCGACCTGGGGCCAACGTCCTGACTTTC,CASSLTQRGLARPGANVLTF,TRBJ2-6,-,TRBV4-2,many
TGTGCCAGCAGCGCCCCTAGCGGGGGGGCCCTTGGGCCCACAGATACGCAGTATTTT,CASSAPSGGALGPTDTQYF,TRBJ2-3,TRBD2,TRBV11-1,few
TGTGCCAGCTCACCTCTGCGGGGGGGAGATACGCAGTATTTT,CASSPLRGGDTQYF,TRBJ2-3,TRBD2,TRBV18,-
TGTGCCAGCGGGCGTGAAGCGGGGGTCTACAATGAGCAGTTCTTC,CASGREAGVYNEQFF,TRBJ2-1,TRBD2,TRBV27,many
TGCAGTGCTAGAGATTATCTAGCGGGGGGGCAAGAGACCCAGTACTTC,CSARDYLAGGQETQYF,TRBJ2-5,TRBD2,TRBV20-1,many
TGTGCCAGCAGCCAAGCCCGGGTCACCGGGGAGCTGTTTTTT,CASSQARVTGELFF,TRBJ2-2,-,TRBV3-1,many
TGTGCCAGCAGCTTAGAACGAGATCTGGATACGCAGTATTTT,CASSLERDLDTQYF,TRBJ2-3,-,TRBV11-1,-
TGCAGTGCTAGGTGGCAGGGAGTGAACACTGAAGCTTTCTTT,CSARWQGVNTEAFF,TRBJ1-1,-,TRBV20-1,many
TGCAGCGTTGGGGGTGGGATTTCGAACACCGGGGAGCTGTTTTTT,CSVGGGISNTGELFF,TRBJ2-2,-,TRBV29-1,many
TGTGCCAGCAGTCAAAGGGGGCGACAGGGAAACACTGAAGCTTTCTTT,CASSQRGRQGNTEAFF,TRBJ1-1,TRBD1,TRBV6-2/TRBV6-3,few
TGTGCCAGCAGTTTGGACCATCAAGAGACCCAGTACTTC,CASSLDHQETQYF,TRBJ2-5,-,TRBV12-3/TRBV12-4,many
TGTGCCAGCAGCTCCACAGCGGGCCCCCCTCCCTACGAGCAGTACTTC,CASSSTAGPPPYEQYF,TRBJ2-7,-,TRBV3-1,many
TGTGCCAGCAGCACACTAGCGGGGGGGTTTAGCACAGATACGCAGTATTTT,CASSTLAGGFSTDTQYF,TRBJ2-3,TRBD2,TRBV7-2,many
TGTGCCAGCAGTGGAGGCACAAAAGAGACCCAGTACTTC,CASSGGTKETQYF,TRBJ2-5,-,TRBV2,-
TGTGCCAGCAGACGGGGACAGGGGGCGTTTGGCGAGCAGTACTTC,CASRRGQGAFGEQYF,TRBJ2-7,TRBD1,TRBV28,many
TGTGCCAGCAGCCGGGACAGTCCTATAGGTAGGAATCAGCCCCAGCATTTT,CASSRDSPIGRNQPQHF,TRBJ1-5,TRBD1,TRBV7-9,few
TGCGCCAGCAGCTGGGAACCGGGACAGGGGAGTGAAAAACTGTTTTTT,CASSWEPGQGSEKLFF,TRBJ1-4,TRBD1,TRBV5-1,many
TGTGCCAGCCGCCGTCCCCTTGGCGGGACACCAAACACCGGGGAGCTGTTTTTT,CASRRPLGGTPNTGELFF,TRBJ2-2,-,TRBV28,many
TGTGCCAGCAGCTCCCGGCAGGGACCGAACACTGAAGCTTTCTTT,CASSSRQGPNTEAFF,TRBJ1-1,-,TRBV13,-
TGCGCCAGCAGCTTGGATGGGGCGGCTAACACTGAAGCTTTCTTT,CASSLDGAANTEAFF,TRBJ1-1,-,TRBV5-1,many
TGTGCCAGCAGCAGTCCCCAGGCTGGAAACACCATATATTTT,CASSSPQAGNTIYF,TRBJ1-3,-,TRBV7-2,-
TGTGCCAGCAGCTTAGCGGGCAGTAATTTGAACAATGAGCAGTTCTTC,CASSLAGSNLNNEQFF,TRBJ2-1,-,TRBV7-9,many
TGTGCCAGCAGCCCACTCGGGCCAGGGGGAGGATACAATGAGCAGTTCTTC,CASSPLGPGGGYNEQFF,TRBJ2-1,-,TRBV7-3,many
TGCAGTGCTAGAGAGGGGGGGAGAGAGACCCAGTACTTC,CSAREGGRETQYF,TRBJ2-5,TRBD2,TRBV20-1,-
TGTGCCAGCAGCTCGGGATCTTTGAGCTCCTACAATGAGCAGTTCTTC,CASSSGSLSSYNEQFF,TRBJ2-1,-,TRBV12-3/TRBV12-4,few
TGCAGCGGCCACACCGGGACAGCGAACACTGAAGCTTTCTTT,CSGHTGTANTEAFF,TRBJ1-1,TRBD1,TRBV29-1,many
TGTGCCACCAGCAGAGGGGGATCAGGCGTCCAAGAGACCCAGTACTTC,CATSRGGSGVQETQYF,TRBJ2-5,-,TRBV15,many
TGTGCCAGCAGCCAAGTCCCCACAGGGGGGGACTCACCCCTCCACTTT,CASSQVPTGGDSPLHF,TRBJ1-6,TRBD1,TRBV4-2,-
TGTGCCAGCAGTTCTGATGCCCGAGAGAACACTGAAGCTTTCTTT,CASSSDARENTEAFF,TRBJ1-1,-,TRBV28,few
TGTGCCAGCAGCTTCGCCCTAGCGGGGGGGCCCGGGGAGCTGTTTTTT,CASSFALAGGPGELFF,TRBJ2-2,TRBD2,TRBV11-3,few
TGCGCCAGCAGCTTGTGGGATCTAGCGGGCACAGATACGCAGTATTTT,CASSLWDLAGTDTQYF,TRBJ2-3,TRBD2,TRBV5-1,many
TGTGCCAGCTGTTTCAACGTTATACCCAGGGAGCTGTTTTTT,CASCFNVIPRELFF,TRBJ2-2,-,TRBV12-3/TRBV12-4,-